This passage covers 30 T cell receptor beta chains from one sample sequenced in a study of tumor-infiltrating lymphocytes in oesophageal squamous cell carcinoma. TCRdb ran MiXCR on the PCR reads and lists one entry per CDR3 protein. The sample records some 18,000 distinct CDR3 sequences, roughly two fifths being singletons. Sequenced input: normal esophageal tissue next to the tumor. These receptors all come from a male donor with esophageal squamous cell carcinoma.

V and J are TRBV28 and TRBJ2-7; 8 bases map to TRBD2. The end of the DNA aligns better with TRBJ2-5, so the J call may be wrong. CDR1 MDHEN and CDR2 SYDVKM come from the germline V gene. The CDR3 has 13 residues. The CDR3 nucleotides are TGTGCCAGCTCCTCGGGAGGGTGGGAGACCCAGTACTTC. This sequence encodes CASSSGGWETQYF.

This clonotype showed up just a few times. J is TRBJ2-5 and V is TRBV11-2, with a possible D match to TRBD1 (6 bases). Germline values: CDR1 SGHAT, CDR2 FQNNGV. This CDR3 comprises 14 residues. V lost 5 bases to trimming and J lost 7 bases, with 17 bases between them. In nucleotides, the CDR3 is TGTGCCAGCAGCCCCCGACAGGCCGAAGGGACCCAGTACTTC. Its protein product is CASSPRQAEGTQYF. Full variable domain (outside the CDR3, taken from reference TRBV11-2 and TRBJ2-5): EAGVAQSPRYKIIEKRQSVAFWCNPISGHATLYWYQQILGQGPKLLIQFQNNGVVDDSQLPKDRFSAERLKGVDSTLKIQPAKLEDSAVYLCASSPRQAEGTQYFGPGTRLLVL.

In the case of this clonotype: The CDR3 ends on some other residue instead of the conserved phenylalanine or tryptophan, so this is likely a read error. No DNA is shown, since the ends of the CDR3 on it are uncertain; the CDR3 is the one TCRdb lists. This sequence joins TRBV7-9 and TRBJ2-5; TRBD1 is the table's D call, not checked against the DNA. Per germline, CDR1 SEHNR and CDR2 FQNEAQ (reference sequence). The CDR3 contains 16 residues when both ends are counted. The CDR3: CASRSDRGNSPLHFGN.

Many counts were recorded for this clonotype. The J gene is TRBJ2-1, the V gene TRBV5-5; D could derive from TRBD1 or TRBD2 (5 bases each). Trimming cost V 4 bases and J 2 bases, with 19 bases left between them. Germline V lookup: CDR1 SGHKS, CDR2 YYEKEE (reference sequence). This CDR3 is 17 amino acids long. CDR3 loop: CASSPVQQRTPYNEQFF. As DNA, the CDR3 is TGTGCCAGCAGCCCAGTTCAGCAGCGGACACCCTACAATGAGCAGTTCTTC. Complete variable domain (other parts from reference TRBV5-5 and TRBJ2-1): DAGVTQSPTHLIKTRGQQVTLRCSPISGHKSVSWYQQVLGQGPQFIFQYYEKEERGRGNFPDRFSARQFPNYSSELNVNALLLGDSALYLCASSPVQQRTPYNEQFFGPGTRLTVL.

The chain is built from TRBV28 and TRBJ2-1; D unclear. This CDR3 has 16 amino acids. V lost 3 bases, J lost 0 bases, and 12 bases lay in between. CDR1 and CDR2 from the germline V gene are MDHEN and SYDVKM. The CDR3 DNA is TGTGCCAGCAGTTTTTATTCCAGCCCCTCCTACAATGAGCAGTTCTTC. Amino acid sequence: CASSFYSSPSYNEQFF.

In its sample, this clonotype was seen many times. This sequence joins TRBV28 and TRBJ2-7, with D perhaps TRBD2 (5 bases). The germline gives CDR1 MDHEN, CDR2 SYDVKM. V lost 1 base, J lost 5 bases, and 12 bases lay in between. The CDR3 sequence is 14 residues long. The CDR3 region is CASSLSRLADEQYF. CDR3 bases: TGTGCCAGCAGTTTATCCCGGCTAGCTGACGAGCAGTACTTC.

This chain uses TRBV7-2 with TRBJ1-5; 10 bases match TRBD1. Germline CDR1 SGHTA, CDR2 FQGNSA. The length of the CDR3 is 15 residues. V was clipped by 1 base and J by 7 bases; unmatched bases: 4. The CDR3 reads CASSLVGTGEQPQHF. The CDR3 DNA reads as TGTGCCAGCAGCTTAGTTGGGACAGGGGAGCAGCCCCAGCATTTT. Using reference TRBV7-2 and TRBJ1-5 for the parts outside the CDR3, the full variable domain is GAGVSQSPSNKVTEKGKDVELRCDPISGHTALYWYRQSLGQGLEFLIYFQGNSAPDKSGLPSDRFSAERTGGSVSTLTIQRTQQEDSAVYLCASSLVGTGEQPQHFGDGTRLSIL.

The V call is TRBV6-6, the J call TRBJ2-4, with D perhaps given as TRBD1 or TRBD2 (7 bases each). TRBJ2-5 explains the end of the DNA better; the J call may be wrong. Per the germline V gene, CDR1 is MNHNY and CDR2 is SVGAGI (reference sequence). The CDR3 is 15 residues long. DNA for the CDR3: TGTGCCAGCAGTTACTCGGCCAGGGGGGGAGAGACCCAGTACTTC. It codes for CASSYSARGGETQYF.

This clonotype was recorded once. The rearrangement joins TRBV6-1 to TRBJ2-1; possibly TRBD1 or TRBD2 for D (5 bases each). The closer fit of TRBJ2-5 to the DNA end suggests the J call may be wrong. Germline V gene sequence: CDR1 MNHNS, CDR2 SASEGT. The CDR3 loop spans 14 amino acids. CDR3 nucleotide sequence: TGTGCCAGCAGTCACCGGGACGGCAAAGAGACCCAGTACTTC. Its translation: CASSHRDGKETQYF.

Relative to its sample, this clonotype is medium-sized. CDR3 protein: CASSLEYNEQFF. DNA for the CDR3: TGTGCCAGCAGTTTAGAATACAATGAGCAGTTCTTC. V usage is TRBV28 and J usage is TRBJ2-1; D gene uncertain. Germline V lookup: CDR1 MDHEN, CDR2 SYDVKM. Deletions cut 2 bases from V and 4 bases from J, with 3 bases between. This CDR3 is built from 12 residues.

The chain carries TRBV6-1 and TRBJ2-3, with 12 nucleotides matching TRBD2. Germline loops: CDR1 MNHNS, CDR2 SASEGT. The junction had 4 bases not matched to a gene; V was cut back by 0 bases and J by 9 bases. The CDR3 is made up of 15 amino acids. The CDR3 loop reads CASSEALAGGVTQYF. Written as DNA, the CDR3 is TGTGCCAGCAGTGAAGCTCTAGCGGGAGGGGTAACGCAGTATTTT.

At least ten counts were recorded for this clonotype. The chain employs TRBV28 and TRBJ2-3, with D maybe TRBD1 (5 bases). The CDR3 loop spans 14 amino acids. The germline CDR1 and CDR2 sequences are MDHEN and SYDVKM. Trimming took 7 bases from V and 3 from J, leaving 14 bases between them. CDR3 amino acids: CASTQGMGTDTQYF. CDR3 coding DNA: TGTGCCAGCACCCAGGGCATGGGTACAGATACGCAGTATTTT.

This clonotype is categorized as medium-sized. V gene TRBV6-1 combines with J gene TRBJ1-2; D may be TRBD1 (5 bases). The CDR3 is 13 amino acids. CDR1 is MNHNS and CDR2 is SASEGT in the germline V gene. The V end lost 6 bases, the J end lost 5 bases, and 13 bases lay between the germline ends. The CDR3 DNA reads as TGTGCCAGCAGAGGGGCAGTTCGGTATGGCTACACCTTC. The encoded protein is CASRGAVRYGYTF.

A word on this clonotype: The CDR3 does not end in the conserved phenylalanine or tryptophan, so this is likely a read error. The limits of the CDR3 on the DNA are not certain, so only TCRdb's listed CDR3 is given. The rearrangement uses TRBV7-6 and TRBJ2-3; the table gives TRBD1 as D, unverified against the DNA. CDR1 is SGHVS, CDR2 FNYEAQ, per germline. From its first to its last residue, the CDR3 has 16 amino acids. CDR3 residues: CASSPQGHWAFSTSGT.

This CDR3 is CASSPLGGIHGYTF. The CDR3 bases are TGTGCCAGCAGCCCCCTCGGGGGGATCCATGGCTACACCTTC. This chain connects TRBV12-3 or TRBV12-4 to TRBJ1-2; TRBD1 is a possible D gene (5 bases). Trimming shortened V by 6 bases and J by 6 bases, and 17 bases separated the two germline ends. The CDR3 contains 14 residues.

As regards this clonotype: The CDR3 does not end in the conserved phenylalanine or tryptophan, so this is likely a read error. Because the CDR3's place on the DNA is in doubt, the DNA is left out and the CDR3 is given as listed by TCRdb. The J gene is TRBJ2-6, the V gene TRBV7-3; the D segment call TRBD1 is taken from the table without a DNA check. The length of the CDR3 is 8 amino acids, counting both ends. Germline CDR1 reads SGHTA; CDR2 reads FQGTGA. CDR3 loop: CASSSGAL.

As to this clonotype: One end of the junction varies from germline; a read error may be responsible. The rearrangement joins TRBV4-1 to TRBJ1-5, with a tentative D call TRBD1 (5 bases). Germline-derived CDR1 and CDR2 are MGHRA and YSYEKL. This CDR3 region has 15 residues. The DNA of the CDR3 is TGCGCCAGCAGCCGAACCCCGGGGGAAAATCAGCCCCAGAATTTT. This encodes CASSRTPGENQPQNF.

The chain employs TRBV12-2 and TRBJ2-5; the table's D gene call, TRBD1, was not cross checked with the DNA. TRBV12-2 is tagged as a pseudogene. This CDR3 contains 17 residues. CDR3 residues: CASRRPGIRRSQETQYF. In DNA, the CDR3 is TGTGCAAGTCGTCGGCCGGGGATCCGACGGTCACAAGAGACCCAGTACTTC.

This clonotype occurred many times. V usage is TRBV11-2 and J usage is TRBJ2-7; 9 nucleotides line up with TRBD1. The junction had 5 bases not matched to a gene; V was cut back by 4 bases and J by 4 bases. This CDR3 spans 14 amino acids. Germline V gene lookup returns CDR1 SGHAT and CDR2 FQNNGV. CDR3 loop: CASSSGTGNYEQYF. CDR3 DNA: TGTGCCAGCAGCTCCGGGACAGGGAATTACGAGCAGTACTTC. The whole variable domain, remainder taken from reference TRBV11-2 and TRBJ2-7, is EAGVAQSPRYKIIEKRQSVAFWCNPISGHATLYWYQQILGQGPKLLIQFQNNGVVDDSQLPKDRFSAERLKGVDSTLKIQPAKLEDSAVYLCASSSGTGNYEQYFGPGTRLTVT.

The chain combines TRBV7-8 with TRBJ2-5; either TRBD1 or TRBD2 may supply D (5 bases each). The J call is doubtful: the DNA matches TRBJ2-7 better. Germline values: CDR1 SGHVS, CDR2 FQNEAQ. The CDR3 loop spans 14 amino acids. The CDR3 nucleotides are TGTGCCAGCAGCCGATCGAGGGTCAGGGACGAGCAGTACTTC. The encoded protein is CASSRSRVRDEQYF.

CDR3: CASSLRGIYEQYF. The CDR3 DNA reads TGTGCCAGCTCCTTAAGGGGGATCTACGAGCAGTACTTC. J is TRBJ2-1 and V is TRBV18, with a tentative D call TRBD1 (6 bases). The J call is in doubt because the DNA end fits TRBJ2-7 better. The CDR3 is 13 residues long. Germline V CDR1 and CDR2: KGHSH, LQKENI.

In this sample, this clonotype is large (0.1 to 1%). This rearrangement joins TRBV7-2 to TRBJ2-1; TRBD2 agrees at 10 bases. CDR1 and CDR2 from the germline V gene are SGHTA and FQGNSA. This CDR3 contains 15 residues. With 5 bases clipped from V and 4 bases from J, the junction kept 5 bases outside the gene matches. The CDR3 loop is CASSLSGLAYNEQFF. CDR3 coding DNA: TGTGCCAGCAGCCTATCGGGACTAGCGTACAATGAGCAGTTCTTC.

V and J are TRBV6-5 and TRBJ1-4; D call uncertain. Germline CDR1 and CDR2: MNHEY and SVGAGI. V dropped 2 bases and J dropped 5 bases, with 9 bases sitting between them. There are 14 residues in the CDR3. Here the CDR3 DNA reads TGTGCCAGCAGTTACAGGCAGACAAATGAAAAACTGTTTTTT. Translation gives CASSYRQTNEKLFF.

This clonotype was seen at least ten times. The J gene is TRBJ1-4, the V gene TRBV11-3; 8 nucleotides agree with TRBD1. The CDR3 consists of 16 residues. Germline V CDR1 and CDR2: SGHNT, YENEEA. J lost 7 bases, V lost 6 bases, and 13 bases had no gene match. Here the CDR3 reads CASSFGTRTGSEKLFF. CDR3 DNA: TGTGCCAGCAGTTTTGGGACCCGGACAGGGAGTGAAAAACTGTTTTTT. Based on the CDR3 plus reference TRBV11-3 and TRBJ1-4, the full variable domain is EAGVVQSPRYKIIEKKQPVAFWCNPISGHNTLYWYLQNLGQGPELLIRYENEEAVDDSQLPKDRFSAERLKGVDSTLKIQPAELGDSAVYLCASSFGTRTGSEKLFFGSGTQLSVL.

The sample holds many counts of this clonotype. V and J are TRBV5-1 and TRBJ1-1, with 8 bases identical to TRBD1. Germline-derived CDR1 and CDR2 are SGHRS and YFSETQ. CDR3 length: 15 residues. The trim removed 0 bases at V and 5 bases at J, leaving 6 bases unmatched. CDR3 sequence (DNA): TGCGCCAGCAGCTTGGCCGGGCAGGGGGCAACTGAAGCTTTCTTT. Its protein is CASSLAGQGATEAFF.

The genes are TRBV14 and TRBJ2-2; no reliable D call. Trimming removed 0 bases at V and 6 bases at J, with 8 bases between. CDR3 length: 14 amino acids. Germline loops: CDR1 SGHDN, CDR2 FVKESK. CDR3 bases: TGTGCCAGCAGCCAAGATCCGGGCCCCGGGGAGCTGTTTTTT. This encodes CASSQDPGPGELFF.

The chain employs TRBV12-3 or TRBV12-4 and TRBJ2-5, with D perhaps matching TRBD2 (6 bases). Gene TRBJ2-1 matches the end of the DNA better, so the J call may be wrong. This CDR3 has 13 amino acids. The CDR3 DNA follows: TGTGCCAGCAGTTTTACACTAGCCTACGAGCAGTTCTTC. It yields the protein CASSFTLAYEQFF.

The chain has TRBV7-8 and TRBJ2-3; D is perhaps TRBD2 (5 bases). Germline V CDR1 and CDR2: SGHVS, FQNEAQ. This CDR3 contains 14 residues. Trimming pared 5 bases from V and 0 bases from J, leaving 9 bases between. CDR3: CASSRLTSTDTQYF. The CDR3 DNA is TGTGCCAGCAGCCGACTAACTAGCACAGATACGCAGTATTTT.

This clonotype was seen ten or more times. The chain combines TRBV12-3 or TRBV12-4 with TRBJ2-5, with D possibly matching TRBD1 (5 bases). V was shortened by 7 bases and J by 2 bases, with 14 bases between the two germline ends. The CDR3 loop spans 14 amino acids. CDR3 protein: CASTGSSDQETQYF. In nucleotides, the CDR3 is TGTGCCAGCACAGGGTCCTCAGATCAAGAGACCCAGTACTTC.

A word on this clonotype: A read error may account for a junction end that differs from germline. This chain links TRBV6-2 or TRBV6-3 with TRBJ1-6; D unclear. The CDR3 covers 17 residues. From germline, CDR1 is MNHEY and CDR2 SVGEGT. In DNA form, the CDR3 reads TGTGCCAGCAGTGGCGGGAGGACCTCCCGAAAGGCCTACGAGCAGTACTTT. Encoded protein: CASSGGRTSRKAYEQYF.